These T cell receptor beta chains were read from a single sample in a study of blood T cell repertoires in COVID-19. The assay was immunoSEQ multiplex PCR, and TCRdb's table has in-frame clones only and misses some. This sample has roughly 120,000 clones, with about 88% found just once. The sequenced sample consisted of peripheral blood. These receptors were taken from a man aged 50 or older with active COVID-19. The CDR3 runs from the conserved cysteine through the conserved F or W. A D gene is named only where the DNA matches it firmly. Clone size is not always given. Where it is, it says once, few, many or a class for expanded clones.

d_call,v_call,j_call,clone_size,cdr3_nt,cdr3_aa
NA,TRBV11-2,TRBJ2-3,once,TGTGCCAGCAGCTTAGTCTTCGGTCTAGGGGGGGAAAGCACAGATACGCAGTATTTT,CASSLVFGLGGESTDTQYF
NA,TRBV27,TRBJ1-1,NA,TGTGCCAGCAGTTCCCACATGAACACTGAAGCTTTCTTT,CASSSHMNTEAFF
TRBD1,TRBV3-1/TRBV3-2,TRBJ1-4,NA,TGTGCCAGCAGCAACTTAGGGGGCGGTCGTGAAAAACTGTTTTTT,CASSNLGGGREKLFF
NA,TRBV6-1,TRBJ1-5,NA,TGTGCCAGCAGTGAACAGATGCTCAGCAATCAGCCCCAGCATTTT,CASSEQMLSNQPQHF
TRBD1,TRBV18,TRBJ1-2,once,TGTGCCAGCTCACCACAGGGGGCGCAGTACACCTTC,CASSPQGAQYTF
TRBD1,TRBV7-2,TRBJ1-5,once,TGTGCCAGCAGCACCCGGACAGGGCTCAATCAGCCCCAGCATTTT,CASSTRTGLNQPQHF
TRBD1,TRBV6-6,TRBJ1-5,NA,TGTGCCAGCAGTTCCACAGGGGCCGAGGGGAACCAGCCCCAGCATTTT,CASSSTGAEGNQPQHF
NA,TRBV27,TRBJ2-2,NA,TGTGCCAGCAGTGGAGCGTCCGGGGAGCTGTTTTTT,CASSGASGELFF
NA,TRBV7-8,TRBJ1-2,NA,TGTGCCAGCAGCTTTGGACAGCCCAGAGACTTCTATGGCTACACCTTC,CASSFGQPRDFYGYTF
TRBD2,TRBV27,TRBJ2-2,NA,TGTGCCAGCAGGGGGATGGGGGGGGTGAACACCGGGGAGCTGTTTTTT,CASRGMGGVNTGELFF
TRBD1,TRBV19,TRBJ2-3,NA,TGTGCCAGTAGTACAGGGGGCGGGAGCACAGATACGCAGTATTTT,CASSTGGGSTDTQYF
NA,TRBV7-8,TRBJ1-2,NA,TGTGCCAGCAGCTTAGCGGACCTCAGGGGTTACACCTTC,CASSLADLRGYTF
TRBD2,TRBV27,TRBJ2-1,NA,TGTGCCAGCAGTTTTGGCGGGAGTAAGTACAATGAGCAGTTCTTC,CASSFGGSKYNEQFF
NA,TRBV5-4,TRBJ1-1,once,TGTGCCAGCAGCTTGGCCGCACCGGGACAGAACACTGAAGCTTTCTTT,CASSLAAPGQNTEAFF
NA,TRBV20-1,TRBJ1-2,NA,TGCAGCACCCCACGGGGGGGTGGCTACACCTTC,CSTPRGGGYTF
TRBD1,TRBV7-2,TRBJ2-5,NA,TGTGCCAGCAGCTCATACAGGGGGACCGAGACCCAGTACTTC,CASSSYRGTETQYF
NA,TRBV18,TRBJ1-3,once,TGTGCCAGCTCACCAAACGGGGCTGGAAACACCATATATTTT,CASSPNGAGNTIYF
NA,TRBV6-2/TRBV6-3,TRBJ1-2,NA,TGTGCCAGCAGTTACTCAGCAGGGTTCGGTGGCTATGGCTACACCTTC,CASSYSAGFGGYGYTF
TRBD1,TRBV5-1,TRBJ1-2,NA,TGCGCCAGCAGCTTGATGACAGGGGGAGGCTATGGCTACACCTTC,CASSLMTGGGYGYTF
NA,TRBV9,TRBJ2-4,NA,TGTGCCAGCAGCGTAGGGAGGGGGCCGGGGCACATTCAGTACTTC,CASSVGRGPGHIQYF